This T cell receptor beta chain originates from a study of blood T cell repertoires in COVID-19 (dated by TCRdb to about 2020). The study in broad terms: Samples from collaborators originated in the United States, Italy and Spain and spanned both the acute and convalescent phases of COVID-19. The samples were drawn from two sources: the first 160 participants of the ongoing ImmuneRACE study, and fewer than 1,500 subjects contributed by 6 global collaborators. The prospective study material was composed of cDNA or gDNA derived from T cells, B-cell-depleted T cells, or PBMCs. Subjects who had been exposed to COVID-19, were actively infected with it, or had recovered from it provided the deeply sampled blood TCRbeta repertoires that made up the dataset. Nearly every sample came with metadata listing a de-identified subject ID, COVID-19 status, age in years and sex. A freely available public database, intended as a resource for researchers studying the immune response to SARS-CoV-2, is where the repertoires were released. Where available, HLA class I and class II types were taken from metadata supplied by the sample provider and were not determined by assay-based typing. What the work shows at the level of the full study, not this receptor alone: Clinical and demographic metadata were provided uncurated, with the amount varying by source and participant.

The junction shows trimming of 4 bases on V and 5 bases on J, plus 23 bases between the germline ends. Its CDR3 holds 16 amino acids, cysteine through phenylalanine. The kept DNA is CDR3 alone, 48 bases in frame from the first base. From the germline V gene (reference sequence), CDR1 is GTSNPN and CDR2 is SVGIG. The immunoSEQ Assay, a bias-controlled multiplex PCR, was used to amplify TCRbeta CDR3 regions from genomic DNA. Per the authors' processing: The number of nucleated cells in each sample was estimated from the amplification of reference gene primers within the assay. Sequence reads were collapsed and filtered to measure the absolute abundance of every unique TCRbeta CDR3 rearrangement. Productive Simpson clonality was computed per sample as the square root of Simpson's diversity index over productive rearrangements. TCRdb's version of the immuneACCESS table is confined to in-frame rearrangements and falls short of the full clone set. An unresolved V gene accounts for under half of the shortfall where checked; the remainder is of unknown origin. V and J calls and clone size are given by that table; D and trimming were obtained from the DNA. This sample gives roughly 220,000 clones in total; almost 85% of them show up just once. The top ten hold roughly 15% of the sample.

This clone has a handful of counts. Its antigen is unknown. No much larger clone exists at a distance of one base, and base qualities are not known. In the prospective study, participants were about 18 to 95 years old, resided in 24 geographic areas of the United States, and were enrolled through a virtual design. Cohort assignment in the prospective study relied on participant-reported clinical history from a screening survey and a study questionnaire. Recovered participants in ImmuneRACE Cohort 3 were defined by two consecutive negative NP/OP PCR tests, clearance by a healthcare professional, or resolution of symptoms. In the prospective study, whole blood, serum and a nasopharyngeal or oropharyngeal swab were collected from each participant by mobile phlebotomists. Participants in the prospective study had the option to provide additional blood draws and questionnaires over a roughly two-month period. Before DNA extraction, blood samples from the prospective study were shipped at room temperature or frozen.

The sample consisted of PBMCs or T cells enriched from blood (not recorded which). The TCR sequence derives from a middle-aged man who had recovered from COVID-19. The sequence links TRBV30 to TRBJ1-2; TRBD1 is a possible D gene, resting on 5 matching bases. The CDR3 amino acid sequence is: CAWTTGSGGEYYGYTF. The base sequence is TGTGCCTGGACTACCGGGTCGGGGGGAGAATATTATGGCTACACCTTC.